This record looks at one TCR beta chain sequence and its context. Sample time point: newly diagnosed GD, antithyroid drugs for less than 3 months. PBMC RNA served as the TCR library source. These data belong to a study of regulatory T cells in long-lasting Graves disease. Through Arm-PCR of CDR3 regions and iRepertoire HTBI primers, TCR beta libraries were built. TCRdb itself ran the multiplex PCR reads through MiXCR, one entry per CDR3 protein. The table shows 600,000 to 650,000 distinct CDR3 sequences, with around 17% occurring only once. The data also belong to a second study, concerning T cells in Graves' hyperthyroidism and ophthalmopathy. That report adds: In the blood, most expanded thyroid clonotypes above 0.001 appeared as well.

This material consisted of peripheral blood mononuclear cells (PBMCs), taken at new diagnosis, from a patient treated with antithyroid drugs. The TCR sequence derives from a woman in her twenties or thirties with Graves disease.

The CDR3 region is CASSLYGPQPGSGANVLTF. CDR3 bases: TGTGCCAGCAGTTTATATGGCCCCCAGCCGGGCTCTGGGGCCAACGTCCTGACTTTC. The chain joins TRBV28 to TRBJ2-6; no reliable D call. Germline assignment: CDR1 MDHEN and CDR2 SYDVKM. Trimming shortened V by 1 base and J by 0 bases, and 16 bases separated the two germline ends. There are 19 residues in the CDR3.